This TCR beta chain appears in the sequencing data of a study of T cells in Graves' hyperthyroidism and ophthalmopathy. The study's findings and limits: Stable hyperthyroidism and ophthalmopathy were separated using 13 V-J signatures. Blood shared most expanded thyroid clonotypes above 0.001.

Trimming cost V 1 base and J 0 bases, with 6 bases left between them. The CDR3 sequence is 13 residues long. In germline, CDR1 is DFQATT, CDR2 SNEGSKA (reference sequence). TCR beta CDR3 sequences were amplified from RNA transcripts. First-round RT-PCR with HTBI primers amplified the TCR CDR3 region. TCRdb processed the multiplex PCR reads anew with MiXCR; each CDR3 protein has one entry. The repertoire includes about 640,000 distinct CDR3 sequences, less than 25% of them detected once, and around a third sits in the top ten. Uncontrolled infection, other autoimmune disease, pregnancy or lactation disqualified patients from enrolment. Cells are PBMCs isolated from 10 ml of fresh blood. A word on this clonotype: Its target is not known.

This chain joins TRBV20-1 and TRBJ2-5; a weak D match, TRBD2 (5 bases). What was sequenced was blood. This clonotype was obtained from a man aged 25-40 years with Graves' ophthalmopathy. CDR3 DNA sequence: TGCAGTGCTAGAGCGGGGTACCAAGAGACCCAGTACTTC. Its protein is CSARAGYQETQYF.